This TCR beta chain was sequenced during a study of low-dose radiotherapy and immunotherapy resistance in tumors. Overall study context: Patients' oral aspirin dose was 300 mg daily across four cycles from cycle 1 day 1.

Regarding time point: before trial treatment. All of the donors were given nivolumab, ipilimumab, aspirin, low-dose cyclophosphamide and low-dose radiotherapy as part of RACIN, a single-arm trial. After removal of 6 bases from V and 0 bases from J, the junction contained 7 bases not matched to a gene. This CDR3 contains 17 residues. Germline V lookup: CDR1 SNHLY, CDR2 FYNNEI. This clonotype was picked up many times. Amplification, which lasted 20 PCR cycles, used a constant-region primer and V-primer adapter to amplify TCRs. Each CDR3 protein is one row after TCRdb ran MiXCR on the reads. The data show some 45,000 distinct CDR3 sequences, 12% seen once.

The genes are TRBV2 and TRBJ2-6; TRBD1 matches 8 bases. This TCR came from a female donor with ovarian cancer. Sequenced material: PBMCs, taken before treatment. CDR3 DNA: TGTGCCAGCAGGGGGACAGGAGGGAACTCTGGGGCCAACGTCCTGACTTTC. Its translation: CASRGTGGNSGANVLTF.